This TCR beta chain was observed in a study of blood T cell repertoires in COVID-19. The CDR3 has 15 amino acids. V was pared by 3 bases and J by 2 bases, with 7 bases of the junction left unmatched. The germline V gene has CDR1 DFQATT and CDR2 SNEGSKA (reference sequence). The assay was immunoSEQ multiplex PCR, and TCRdb's table has in-frame clones only and misses some. The data contain some 60,000 clones, 90% of them singletons. This rearrangement joins TRBV20-1 to TRBJ2-7; 10 nucleotides agree with TRBD2. The material sequenced was peripheral blood. The TCR was taken from a man aged 60-69 years with acute or convalescent COVID-19. The CDR3 loop reads CSASYPGLATYEQYF. The CDR3 bases are TGCAGTGCTAGTTACCCGGGACTAGCGACCTACGAGCAGTACTTC.